This TCR beta chain was captured by sequencing in a study of T cells after yellow fever vaccination (dated by TCRdb to between 2018 and 2021). Study-wide context: Libraries from fractions with low cell numbers were prepared with the SMART-Seq v4 Ultra Low Input RNA kit. To follow T-cell clones before and after both primary and booster YFV17D yellow fever vaccination, bulk TCR alpha and beta repertoires underwent longitudinal sequencing. Two healthy male donors, one aged 18 to 29 and one aged 30 to 40 years, were included in the cohort. Blood was drawn at multiple timepoints before and after primary and secondary immunization, with bulk PBMC replicates and cell subsets isolated. Overall study outcomes, separate from this receptor: Compared with the primary T-cell response, the secondary T-cell response was weaker but faster, peaking on day 5 rather than day 15. A small share of clonotypes was detected in both CD4 and CD8 compartments, with the overlap likely arising from convergent recombination. FACS-sorted repertoires could contain abundant contaminating clonotypes from the bulk population, so computational filtering was required. Most clones expanded after primary vaccination (approximately 96% of CD4 and roughly 90% of CD8) were re-detected after the booster, suggesting that broad memory maintenance occurred. Only a couple of donors were included in the study, so the extent to which the findings can be generalized is limited.

The table lists this clonotype with many counts. No cognate antigen has been identified for it. Base qualities are not recorded, but no much larger clone differs from it by a single base. Interpreted using the paper, the treatment or condition label stands for: live attenuated yellow fever vaccine strain. A standard Ficoll-Paque protocol was used to isolate PBMCs from peripheral blood. Dynabeads CD4 and CD8 positive selection kits were used to isolate CD4 and CD8 T-cell fractions. RNA was extracted with TriZol from bulk PBMCs, CD4 and CD8 fractions, and dextramer-positive and dextramer-negative fractions. TCRdb names Illumina NovaSeq 6000 as the instrument used. TCR cDNA was synthesized by 5'RACE template switching, which introduced a universal primer site and unique molecular identifiers. cDNA synthesis was primed from both the TCR alpha and TCR beta constant segments. Libraries were amplified in two PCR steps, with sample barcodes and sequencing adapters added in the second step. Sequencing of libraries was done on Illumina HiSeq 2500 (2x100 bp) or NovaSeq (2x150 bp). In the original analysis: Demultiplexing of reads and collapsing into UMI consensus sequences were performed with MIGEC, and V(D)J alignment was carried out with MiXCR. Vaccine-responding clonotypes were identified with edgeR using replicate PBMC samples, with FDR below 0.01 and a log2 fold change above 5 up to day 15 being required. Each bulk clonotype received a CD4 or CD8 identity based on whether the sequenced CD4 or CD8 repertoire contained that clonotype at higher abundance. The public sequencing data were trimmed at Q25 with fastp and processed into clonotypes with MiXCR by TCRdb, which kept only in-frame beta chains. Under each unique CDR3 protein, matching rows form one entry showing the most common genes and DNA. The V and J calls and clone size are TCRdb's, not the authors'. The sample table contains about 220,000 distinct CDR3 sequences; only one count was recorded for 2.5% to 3.5% of them. Jointly, the top ten make up under 3.5% of the sample.

The TCR was taken from a man in his late teens or twenties who received the YFV17D yellow fever vaccine. The specimen was CD4+ T cells sorted from PBMCs, collected 10 days after the yellow fever booster vaccination.

The CDR3 loop reads CASSDRREREQYF. The bases read TGTGCCAGCAGCGACCGGAGGGAGCGCGAGCAGTACTTC. This chain joins TRBV7-2 to TRBJ2-7; D gene: possibly TRBD2, on 6 matching bases. Taken from cysteine to phenylalanine, the CDR3 has 13 residues. Kept here is only the CDR3 DNA, which spans 39 bases and is read in frame from base 1. V sheds 5 bases and J sheds 6 bases, leaving 14 bases between their ends. The CDR1 and CDR2 encoded by the germline V gene are SGHTA and FQGNSA.